This is a list of T cell receptor beta chains from one sample in a study of Tregs in tolerant kidney transplant recipients. Measured with immunoSEQ multiplex PCR; TCRdb has only the in-frame clones, and not every one. The data hold nearly 50,000 clones, with roughly 87% observed a single time. Material: CD8+ T cells from blood (PBMCs), obtained 12 months after the transplant. These receptors were taken from a human patient who received a combined kidney and bone marrow transplant. Some of the T cells may derive from the graft donor. CDR3s include the opening cysteine and the closing phenylalanine or tryptophan. Clone size is stated in some rows and not others, as once, few, many or a class when expanded.

v_call	clone_size	cdr3_aa
TRBV20-1	.	CRKTGRETQYF
TRBV2	few	CASGTGPFGNTEAFF
TRBV7-3	.	CASSFGGPTDTQYF
TRBV7-3	.	CASSATARDSYYNEQFF
TRBV9	.	CASSQGVRDRGKNIQYF
TRBV27	once	CASSLIGTGGPLNTEAFF
TRBV4-1	.	CASSQGNRLNTEAFF
TRBV2	few	CAGTLLGDGNTIYF
TRBV4-3	once	CASSQEGLAGGNEQYF
TRBV7-9	.	CASSSSGSPRYNEQFF
TRBV4-1	once	CASSRGRGGRDNEQFF
TRBV7-2	.	CASSLLSYQPQHF
TRBV5-4	.	CATKDSNTGELFF
TRBV7-7	once	CASSGGAAGELFF
TRBV4-1	once	CASSTGGVESKHF
TRBV7-8	.	CASSLDRSYEQYF
TRBV5-6	.	CASSTGQGYSPLHF
TRBV6-4	few	CASSDREGQGNEQFF
TRBV4-1	.	CASSQEGGLAGGTDTQYF
TRBV19	.	CASSVSGTAHTEAFF
TRBV9	.	CASSVESCLAILGELFF
TRBV5-6	.	CASSSDRVGEEQYF
TRBV27	.	CASSLMSGETQYF
TRBV4-1	few	CASSPKQGSDTEAFF
TRBV11-1	.	CASAGQGSEQYF
TRBV4-1	.	CASSQVLAPGNEQYF
TRBV12-5	.	CASGPDRETQYF
TRBV19	few	CASSAGGLYYEQYF
TRBV5-1	.	CASSSQDPNSPLHF
TRBV4-2	.	CASSQGPTDTQYF
TRBV25-1	.	CASSFPGQGIYNEQFF
TRBV7-8	.	CASSPRRGVYYGYTF
TRBV6-5	.	CASSYGGMNTEAFF
TRBV11-3	.	CASSPRGGGTVAFF
TRBV4-2	.	CASSLYVSSYEQYF
TRBV9	.	CASSPQLRYEQYF